This TCR beta chain was retrieved from a study of T cells in Graves' hyperthyroidism and ophthalmopathy. TCR beta CDR3 regions were amplified from RNA transcripts. The TCR CDR3 was amplified in a first-round RT-PCR using the HTBI primer set. One entry per CDR3 protein, called by TCRdb with MiXCR from the multiplex PCR reads. The sample contains fewer than 800,000 distinct CDR3 sequences, about 16% of which appear only once. This clonotype was counted ten times or more. The sequence was obtained from a man aged 18 to 29 with Graves' hyperthyroidism. Specimen: blood.

The CDR3 is CSAISGRGDSYEQYF. The CDR3 bases are TGCAGTGCTATTTCCGGACGGGGAGACTCCTACGAGCAGTACTTC. The V call is TRBV20-1, the J call TRBJ2-7; possibly TRBD2 for D (5 bases). The germline V gene encodes CDR1 DFQATT and CDR2 SNEGSKA (reference sequence). The CDR3 loop spans 15 amino acids. V gave up 4 bases and J gave up 0 bases, with 16 bases separating them.